These 9 T cell receptor beta chains share one sample of origin, sequenced in a study of technical replicates of blood from several donors. Sequencing used immunoSEQ multiplex PCR; TCRdb keeps in-frame clones, though not all of them. The sample contains 95,000 to 100,000 clones, approximately 96% of which appear only once. Material for sequencing was T cells isolated from PBMCs. The receptor source for this set is a human donor in good health.

In nucleotides, the CDR3 is TGTGCCAGCAGTACCTACACGGAGCGGGGGGGAAACACCGGGGAGCTGTTTTTT. Translating it yields CASSTYTERGGNTGELFF. The genes are TRBV27 and TRBJ2-2; TRBD2 matches at 10 bases. The CDR3 covers 18 residues. The ends lost 5 bases at V and 2 bases at J; junction bases unmatched: 11. Germline assignment: CDR1 MNHEY and CDR2 SMNVEV (reference sequence).

The V gene is TRBV6-1, the J gene TRBJ2-1; D unresolved. CDR1 MNHNS and CDR2 SASEGT come from the germline V gene. Between the trimmed V and J ends, which lost 4 bases and 0 bases, there was a span of 10 bases. This CDR3 comprises 15 residues. As DNA, the CDR3 is TGTGCCAGCAGTGGAGAGCCTTACTCCTACAATGAGCAGTTCTTC. The encoded protein is CASSGEPYSYNEQFF.

The genes are TRBV25-1 and TRBJ1-1; D unresolved. This CDR3 is 15 amino acids long. Germline V gene lookup returns CDR1 MGHDK and CDR2 SYGVNS. Trimming took 4 bases from V and 4 from J, leaving 16 bases between them. CDR3 nucleotide sequence: TGTGCCAGCAGTGCCAGGATATCCCCGACCACTGAAGCTTTCTTT. This translates into CASSARISPTTEAFF.

The chain is built from TRBV4-2 and TRBJ2-3, with 8 bases aligning to TRBD2. This CDR3 has 16 amino acids. After removal of 5 bases from V and 1 base from J, the junction contained 8 bases not matched to a gene. Germline V gene sequence: CDR1 LGHNA, CDR2 YNFKEQ. DNA of the CDR3: TGTGCCAGCAGCTCAAGGGACGGGGGGGGCACAGATACGCAGTATTTT. Amino acid sequence: CASSSRDGGGTDTQYF.

V gene TRBV20-1 combines with J gene TRBJ2-5; a possible D gene is TRBD2 (6 bases). The CDR3 loop spans 11 amino acids. Germline V CDR1 and CDR2: DFQATT, SNEGSKA (reference sequence). CDR3 amino acids: CRGDSQETQYF. CDR3 coding DNA: TGCAGGGGGGACTCCCAAGAGACCCAGTACTTC.

The V and J genes are TRBV6-1 and TRBJ1-5; possibly TRBD1 for D (6 bases). Germline-derived CDR1 and CDR2 are MNHNS and SASEGT. The CDR3 has 17 amino acids. V was trimmed by 4 bases and J by 0 bases, leaving 16 bases between them. In DNA form, the CDR3 reads TGTGCCAGCAGTGGGTTAACAGGGCTGAATAGCAATCAGCCCCAGCATTTT. Its protein is CASSGLTGLNSNQPQHF.

The rearrangement links TRBV5-1 to TRBJ2-7; maybe TRBD1 (6 bases). The CDR3 spans 17 residues. The germline V gene has CDR1 SGHRS and CDR2 YFSETQ. V was clipped by 0 bases and J by 3 bases, with 19 bases between them. CDR3 coding DNA: TGCGCCAGCAGCTTGGCGTCTCTCCAGGGGTTGAGCTACGAGCAGTACTTC. This codes for CASSLASLQGLSYEQYF. Looking up the rest from reference TRBV5-1 and TRBJ2-7 gives the full variable domain: KAGVTQTPRYLIKTRGQQVTLSCSPISGHRSVSWYQQTPGQGLQFLFEYFSETQRNKGNFPGRFSGRQFSNSRSEMNVSTLELGDSALYLCASSLASLQGLSYEQYFGPGTRLTVT.

The chain recombines TRBV10-3 with TRBJ1-5; D is undetermined. CDR3 length: 13 residues. Germline values: CDR1 ENHRY, CDR2 SYGVKD. V was shortened by 11 bases and J by 4 bases, with 15 bases between the two germline ends. CDR3 sequence: CAYRAEYNQPQHF. The CDR3 nucleotides read TGTGCCTACAGAGCGGAGTATAATCAGCCCCAGCATTTT.

In its sample, this clone was seen once. The V gene is TRBV7-9, the J gene TRBJ1-3, with TRBD1 identical over 10 bases. Germline lookup yields CDR1 SEHNR and CDR2 FQNEAQ (reference sequence). V shed 2 bases, J shed 2 bases, and the junction held 9 bases outside the gene matches. This CDR3 contains 18 residues. For the CDR3, the DNA is TGTGCCAGCAGCTTAAAAGGGACAGGGGCTTCGACTGGAAACACCATATATTTT. As protein: CASSLKGTGASTGNTIYF.